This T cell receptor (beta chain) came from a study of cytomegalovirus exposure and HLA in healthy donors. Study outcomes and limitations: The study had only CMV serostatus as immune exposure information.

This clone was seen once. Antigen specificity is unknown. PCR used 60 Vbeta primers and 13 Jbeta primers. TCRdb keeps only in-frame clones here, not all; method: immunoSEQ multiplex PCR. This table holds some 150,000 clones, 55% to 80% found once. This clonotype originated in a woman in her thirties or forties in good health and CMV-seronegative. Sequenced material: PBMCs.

The CDR3 DNA follows: TGTGCCAGCAGCTCTAGGGGGGGTAATGAAAAACTGTTTTTT. Translated, it gives CASSSRGGNEKLFF. This rearrangement joins TRBV7-9 to TRBJ1-4; tentative D call: TRBD1 (6 bases). The germline V gene encodes CDR1 SEHNR and CDR2 FQNEAQ (reference sequence). Trimming removed 4 bases from V and 4 bases from J, with 10 bases in between. This CDR3 is built from 14 residues.